The 9 T cell receptor beta chains in this list originate from one sample, sequenced in a study of identifying expanded T cells in peripheral blood. Using immunoSEQ multiplex PCR, the repertoire was profiled, and TCRdb retains in-frame clones only, with some absent. This repertoire shows about 83,000 clones, about 88% found once; its top ten account for around 3%. The source material was blood. These receptor sequences come from a person aged 18 to 75 in good health.

The chain joins TRBV19 to TRBJ2-5, with no clear D. Trimming pared 6 bases from V and 3 bases from J, leaving 5 bases between. CDR1 LNHDA and CDR2 SQIVND come from the germline V gene (reference sequence). The CDR3 contains 11 residues. CDR3 nucleotide sequence: TGTGCCAGTAGATGGGAAGAGACCCAGTACTTC. Translation: CASRWEETQYF.

The gene calls are TRBV7-2 and TRBJ1-1, with D possibly TRBD1 on 5 matching bases. There are 15 residues in the CDR3. V was cut by 3 bases and J by 3 bases, with 14 bases left in between. Germline CDR1 reads SGHTA; CDR2 reads FQGNSA. The DNA of the CDR3 is TGTGCCAGCAGCTTTCGGGGCTGGCGGGACACTGAAGCTTTCTTT. Protein: CASSFRGWRDTEAFF.

The V call is TRBV11-2, the J call TRBJ1-1; no reliable D call. The CDR3 is 16 residues long. CDR1 SGHAT and CDR2 FQNNGV come from the germline V gene. Trimming shortened V by 2 bases and J by 1 base, and 14 bases separated the two germline ends. The CDR3 DNA reads TGTGCCAGCAGCTTAAGCGTCGGGGTCGGGAACACTGAAGCTTTCTTT. Translated, it gives CASSLSVGVGNTEAFF.

This clone was seen once. The genes are TRBV2 and TRBJ1-2; no definite D call. With 4 bases removed from V and 3 bases from J, the gap between germline ends came to 15 bases. Germline V gives CDR1 SNHLY, CDR2 FYNNEI. CDR3 length equals 15 residues. The CDR3 sequence is CASSGSRGLDYGYTF. DNA for the CDR3: TGTGCCAGCAGTGGTTCTCGGGGTTTGGACTATGGCTACACCTTC.

This chain connects TRBV7-2 to TRBJ1-2; no clear D gene. In germline, CDR1 is SGHTA, CDR2 FQGNSA. Trimming cost V 0 bases and J 10 bases, with 6 bases left between them. This CDR3 spans 11 amino acids. Here the CDR3 DNA reads TGTGCCAGCAGCTTAGCGGGTCCCTACACCTTC. It specifies CASSLAGPYTF.

Only one count was recorded for this clone. The chain has TRBV28 and TRBJ2-2, with a tentative D call TRBD1 (5 bases). The CDR3 contains 15 residues. Germline V gene sequence: CDR1 MDHEN, CDR2 SYDVKM. The V and J ends lost 5 bases and 6 bases respectively, with 16 bases between them. CDR3 residues: CASSPVGREAGELFF. The CDR3 region has the DNA TGTGCCAGCAGTCCCGTGGGCAGGGAAGCCGGGGAGCTGTTTTTT.

The DNA of the CDR3 is TGTGCCAGCTCACCTTTACCAAGCCCCTACGAGCAGTACTTC. Protein sequence: CASSPLPSPYEQYF. J is TRBJ2-7 and V is TRBV18; the D is unclear. Trimming pared 3 bases from V and 2 bases from J, leaving 11 bases between. The CDR3 loop spans 14 amino acids. The germline gives CDR1 KGHSH, CDR2 LQKENI.

The rearrangement links TRBV6-1 to TRBJ2-5, with D possibly TRBD1 on 6 matching bases. Germline CDR1 reads MNHNS; CDR2 reads SASEGT. The CDR3 is 13 amino acids. Between the trimmed V and J ends, which lost 6 bases and 2 bases, there was a span of 10 bases. Written as DNA, the CDR3 is TGTGCCAGCAGCGGACAGAGACAAGAGACCCAGTACTTC. This codes for CASSGQRQETQYF.

The chain recombines TRBV28 with TRBJ2-5; D perhaps matches TRBD1 (5 bases). The CDR3 sequence is 13 residues long. V shed 10 bases and J shed 2 bases, with 14 bases lying between them. Germline V CDR1 and CDR2: MDHEN, SYDVKM. The CDR3 nucleotides read TGTGCCACCAAAAACCAGGGTCAAGAGACCCAGTACTTC. Translation: CATKNQGQETQYF.